This TCR beta chain was captured in a study of OX40 agonist ivuxolimab in advanced cancers. Study as a whole: The group had a mean age of approximately 60 years, ranged from about 23 to 85, and was 82.7% male.

Only in-frame clones appear in the TCRdb table, and some are missing; sequencing was by immunoSEQ multiplex PCR. The table lists tens of thousands of clones, 91% of them singletons. The V gene lost 5 bases and the J gene lost 9 bases, with 14 bases spanning the gap. The CDR3 sequence is 13 residues long. Germline V lookup: CDR1 MNHEY, CDR2 SMNVEV (reference sequence). This clonotype was sampled from an adult with an advanced solid tumor such as melanoma, head and neck, liver or kidney cancer. This specimen consisted of CD4+ or CD8+ T cells sorted from blood, obtained in a trial of the OX40 agonist ivuxolimab. This chain links TRBV27 with TRBJ1-5; maybe TRBD1 (5 bases). CDR3 DNA sequence: TGTGCCAGCAGTGCAGACGGGGCCCTGCCCCAGCATTTT. Amino acids: CASSADGALPQHF.